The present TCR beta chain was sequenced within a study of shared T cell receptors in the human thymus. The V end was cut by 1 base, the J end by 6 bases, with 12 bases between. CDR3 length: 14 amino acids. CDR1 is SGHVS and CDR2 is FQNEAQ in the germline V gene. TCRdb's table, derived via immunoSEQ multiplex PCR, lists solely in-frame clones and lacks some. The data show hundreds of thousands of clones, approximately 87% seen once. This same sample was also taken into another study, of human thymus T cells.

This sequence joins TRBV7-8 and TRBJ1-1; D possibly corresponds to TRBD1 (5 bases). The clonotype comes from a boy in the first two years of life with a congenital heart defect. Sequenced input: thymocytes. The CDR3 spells CASSLESRVPEAFF. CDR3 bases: TGTGCCAGCAGCTTAGAGTCCAGGGTTCCTGAAGCTTTCTTT. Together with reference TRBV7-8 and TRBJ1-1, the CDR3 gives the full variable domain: GAGVSQSPRYKVAKRGQDVALRCDPISGHVSLFWYQQALGQGPEFLTYFQNEAQLDKSGLPSDRFFAERPEGSVSTLKIQRTQQEDSAVYLCASSLESRVPEAFFGQGTRLTVV.